These 28 T cell receptor beta chains originate from one sample sequenced in a study of T and B cells in COVID-19 patients. Multiplex PCR with BIOMED2 TRB-A/B primer pools amplified TRB rearrangements. MiXCR, applied by TCRdb to the multiplex PCR reads, yields one record per CDR3 protein. The sample shows about 4,100 distinct CDR3 sequences, around 27% of them seen only once. Blood genomic DNA input for TRB amplification was about 240-550 ng. The sample comprised blood. The receptors originated from a human donor with active COVID-19. The donor label of this sample is uncertain.

This clonotype is medium-sized (0.01 to 0.1%) within its sample. The V and J genes are TRBV27 and TRBJ2-1; 10 bases fit TRBD2. Germline lookup yields CDR1 MNHEY and CDR2 SMNVEV (reference sequence). J lost 6 bases, V lost 0 bases, and 2 bases had no gene match. This CDR3 contains 15 residues. CDR3 in amino acids: CASSLSTSGSNEQFF. The CDR3 DNA reads as TGTGCCAGCAGTTTATCGACTAGCGGGTCCAATGAGCAGTTCTTC.

The rearrangement links TRBV10-3 to TRBJ1-1, with 9 bases that match TRBD1. Germline lookup yields CDR1 ENHRY and CDR2 SYGVKD. This CDR3 has 15 amino acids. The J segment lost 1 base and the V segment lost 6 bases, leaving 6 bases of the junction unmatched. In nucleotides, the CDR3 is TGTGCCATCAGCGAGGGACAGGGCAAGAACACTGAAGCTTTCTTT. Protein: CAISEGQGKNTEAFF.

This clonotype was detected only a few times. Just one base apart from a much larger clone, this may be a read error. The gene calls are TRBV10-3 and TRBJ2-1; 7 nucleotides agree with TRBD1. The CDR3 is 15 residues long. The trim removed 4 bases at V and 8 bases at J, leaving 11 bases unmatched. CDR1 and CDR2 (germline): ENHRY, SYGVKD. CDR3 DNA sequence: TGTGCCATCAGTGGCCGACAGGGCTCTTGGTATGAGCAGTTCTTC. Translated, it gives CAISGRQGSWYEQFF.

As DNA, the CDR3 is TGCGCCAGCAGCTTCACGGGGGGGTACACCGGGGAGCTGTTTTTT. Amino acid sequence: CASSFTGGYTGELFF. This chain joins TRBV5-1 and TRBJ2-2, with 8 bases fitting TRBD2. The V and J ends lost 2 bases and 3 bases, in that order; junction bases with no gene match: 3. The germline V gene encodes CDR1 SGHRS and CDR2 YFSETQ. The CDR3 loop spans 15 amino acids.

The gene calls are TRBV2 and TRBJ1-2; 8 nucleotides align to TRBD1. The CDR3 is made up of 15 amino acids. V shed 7 bases, J shed 4 bases, and the junction held 11 bases outside the gene matches. Germline V gene data show CDR1 as SNHLY and CDR2 as FYNNEI. The CDR3 DNA sequence: TGTGCCAGCAAGGAGAGAACAGGGGGTGTCTATGGCTACACCTTC. Protein sequence: CASKERTGGVYGYTF.

Relative to its sample, this clonotype is medium-sized (0.01 to 0.1%). This rearrangement joins TRBV7-7 to TRBJ2-1, with D possibly being TRBD1 (6 bases). The CDR3 extends over 15 amino acids. V was pared by 2 bases and J by 4 bases, with 12 bases between. The germline gives CDR1 SSHAT, CDR2 FNYEAQ (reference sequence). The CDR3 bases are TGTGCCAGCAGCTTACAAGAAGGGGGATACAATGAGCAGTTCTTC. Residues: CASSLQEGGYNEQFF. Complete variable domain (other parts from reference TRBV7-7 and TRBJ2-1): GAGVSQSPRYKVTKRGQDVTLRCDPISSHATLYWYQQALGQGPEFLTYFNYEAQPDKSGLPSDRFSAERPEGSISTLTIQRTEQRDSAMYRCASSLQEGGYNEQFFGPGTRLTVL.

This clonotype is medium-sized. The V call is TRBV19, the J call TRBJ2-7; D might be TRBD2 (5 bases). Trimming left V 6 bases short and J 4 bases short, with 19 bases between. The germline V gene has CDR1 LNHDA and CDR2 SQIVND (reference sequence). The CDR3 has 15 residues. The DNA for the CDR3 is TGTGCCAGTAGCCCCGGCGGAGGACCCGCGTACGAGCAGTACTTC. The encoded protein is CASSPGGGPAYEQYF.

This clonotype was seen a handful of times. The rearrangement links TRBV10-2 to TRBJ2-3, with D possibly TRBD1 on 5 matching bases. V lost 0 bases, J lost 0 bases, and 7 bases lay in between. The germline V gene has CDR1 WSHSY and CDR2 SAAADI. This CDR3 is 15 amino acids long. The chain's CDR3 is CASSESDISTDTQYF. The CDR3 DNA sequence: TGCGCCAGCAGTGAGTCGGACATTAGCACAGATACGCAGTATTTT.

This clonotype appeared a single time. This chain links TRBV20-1 with TRBJ1-2, with 7 bases identical to TRBD1. The ends lost 6 bases at V and 4 bases at J; junction bases unmatched: 8. The CDR3 contains 13 residues. Germline V gives CDR1 DFQATT, CDR2 SNEGSKA (reference sequence). The DNA for the CDR3 is TGCAGTGCCGAGACAGGGTCCCTCTATGGCTACACCTTC. Its translation is CSAETGSLYGYTF.

The chain recombines TRBV5-1 with TRBJ2-4; TRBD2 might be the D (5 bases). Trimming removed 0 bases from V and 8 bases from J, with 9 bases in between. The germline CDR1 and CDR2 sequences are SGHRS and YFSETQ. The CDR3 loop spans 13 amino acids. CDR3 bases: TGCGCCAGCAGCTTGGCCGGAGCGGACATTCAGTACTTC. It codes for CASSLAGADIQYF.

The CDR3 reads CASSYLRGAADTQYF. The DNA of the CDR3 is TGTGCCAGCAGTTACTTGCGGGGGGCGGCAGATACGCAGTATTTT. The rearrangement joins TRBV6-2 or TRBV6-3 to TRBJ2-3; the match to TRBD2 covers 8 bases. Losses at the gene ends were 1 base for V and 4 bases for J; bases not matched to a gene: 4. CDR1 and CDR2 from the germline V gene are MNHEY and SVGEGT. The CDR3 runs 15 residues.

The J gene is TRBJ1-4, the V gene TRBV5-1; 8 bases are shared with TRBD1. Germline-derived CDR1 and CDR2 are SGHRS and YFSETQ. J lost 7 bases, V lost 0 bases, and 5 bases had no gene match. The CDR3 is 15 residues long. CDR3 protein: CASSLAGQGGEKLFF. CDR3 DNA: TGCGCCAGCAGCTTGGCCGGACAGGGTGGTGAAAAACTGTTTTTT.

The gene calls are TRBV7-2 and TRBJ1-3; D remains ambiguous. The germline V and J ends were trimmed by 4 bases and 6 bases, with 13 bases remaining between them. Germline values: CDR1 SGHTA, CDR2 FQGNSA. CDR3 length: 14 residues. CDR3 nucleotide sequence: TGTGCCAGCAGCTCCCGGACGCAAGAAAACACCATATATTTT. Its translation: CASSSRTQENTIYF.

By share of the sample, this clonotype is medium-sized. The chain has TRBV5-4 and TRBJ1-3; D uncertain. Germline values: CDR1 SGHNT, CDR2 YYREEE (reference sequence). V was shortened by 1 base and J by 4 bases, with 12 bases between the two germline ends. The CDR3 runs to 15 residues. CDR3 amino acids: CASSLPGDMGNTIYF. The CDR3 bases are TGTGCCAGCAGCTTGCCAGGAGATATGGGAAACACCATATATTTT.

This clonotype is deemed medium-sized. The rearrangement uses TRBV5-5 and TRBJ1-2; perhaps TRBD1 as D (6 bases). Germline V gives CDR1 SGHKS, CDR2 YYEKEE (reference sequence). This CDR3 is built from 14 residues. Trimming pared 0 bases from V and 4 bases from J, leaving 10 bases between. The CDR3 bases are TGTGCCAGCAGCTTGGAATCACAGGGCTATGGCTACACCTTC. Protein sequence: CASSLESQGYGYTF.

The CDR3, as DNA: TGTGCCAGCAGCTCCAGCGGGGGGGCCGTAAAGGAGCAGTTCTTC. Its translation is CASSSSGGAVKEQFF. V gene TRBV7-6 combines with J gene TRBJ2-1, with 10 bases that match TRBD2. Germline V CDR1 and CDR2: SGHVS, FNYEAQ. Trimming cost V 4 bases and J 10 bases; bases outside gene matches: 10. The CDR3 is made up of 15 amino acids. Variable domain in full (rest from reference TRBV7-6 and TRBJ2-1): GAGVSQSPRYKVTKRGQDVALRCDPISGHVSLYWYRQALGQGPEFLTYFNYEAQQDKSGLPNDRFSAERPEGSISTLTIQRTEQRDSAMYRCASSSSGGAVKEQFFGPGTRLTVL.

This clonotype was observed a single time. This sequence may be a read error, since a much larger clone differs from it by one base. The chain carries TRBV5-6 and TRBJ1-5; 7 bases match TRBD1. CDR1 and CDR2 from the germline V gene are SGHDT and YYEEEE. This CDR3 is built from 13 residues. The junction had 6 bases not matched to a gene; V was cut back by 0 bases and J by 12 bases. The CDR3 DNA reads TGTGCCAGCAGCTTGGTGGGCAGGGGGGGCCAGCATTTT. Its protein product is CASSLVGRGGQHF. Supplemented by reference TRBV5-6 and TRBJ1-5, the full variable domain reads DAGVTQSPTHLIKTRGQQVTLRCSPKSGHDTVSWYQQALGQGPQFIFQYYEEEERQRGNFPDRFSGHQFPNYSSELNVNALLLGDSALYLCASSLVGRGGQHFGDGTRLSIL.

J is TRBJ2-7 and V is TRBV6-5; possible D gene TRBD1, 6 bases. Trimming cost V 2 bases and J 2 bases, with 10 bases left between them. CDR3 size: 14 residues. Looked up from germline, CDR1 is MNHEY and CDR2 is SVGAGI. The CDR3 DNA reads TGTGCCAGCAGTTACCGCGGACAGACCTACGAGCAGTACTTC. Protein: CASSYRGQTYEQYF.

Judged by abundance, this clonotype is medium-sized. V usage is TRBV15 and J usage is TRBJ2-1, with D possibly matching TRBD2 (7 bases). V was shortened by 5 bases and J by 5 bases, with 13 bases between the two germline ends. CDR1 LNHNV and CDR2 YYDKDF come from the germline V gene (reference sequence). The CDR3 sequence is 14 residues long. CDR3 protein: CATSPGGGHNEQFF. For the CDR3, the DNA is TGTGCCACCAGCCCTGGGGGGGGCCACAATGAGCAGTTCTTC.

The chain carries TRBV27 and TRBJ2-1; D is uncertain. V dropped 5 bases and J dropped 7 bases, with 15 bases sitting between them. This CDR3 region has 14 residues. Germline V gene sequence: CDR1 MNHEY, CDR2 SMNVEV (reference sequence). In DNA form, the CDR3 reads TGTGCCAGCAGTCCCAGGCTTGGTGGGAATGAGCAGTTCTTC. The encoded protein is CASSPRLGGNEQFF.

This clonotype is labeled as medium-sized. This rearrangement joins TRBV7-6 to TRBJ2-1; 9 bases fit TRBD1. Germline trimming cut 4 bases from V and 5 bases from J; bases unmatched to any gene: 3. The CDR3 spans 14 residues. Germline V gene sequence: CDR1 SGHVS, CDR2 FNYEAQ. The CDR3 coding sequence is TGTGCCAGCAGCTCAGGACAGGGGAACAATGAGCAGTTCTTC. Protein sequence: CASSSGQGNNEQFF.

The V call is TRBV6-5, the J call TRBJ1-5; no clear D gene. The CDR3 sequence is 14 residues long. V shed 0 bases and J shed 7 bases, with 10 bases lying between them. Germline CDR1 MNHEY, CDR2 SVGAGI. The CDR3 loop is CASSYSSSEQPQHF. CDR3 bases: TGTGCCAGCAGTTACTCGAGCTCCGAGCAGCCCCAGCATTTT.

This clonotype has a handful of counts. V gene TRBV29-1 combines with J gene TRBJ2-1; 10 bases line up with TRBD2. CDR3 size: 13 residues. After removal of 6 bases from V and 7 bases from J, the junction contained 6 bases not matched to a gene. Germline V gene lookup returns CDR1 SQVTM and CDR2 ANQGSEA. CDR3 DNA: TGCAGCGTAAGACAGACTAGCGGGAATGAGCAGTTCTTC. It codes for CSVRQTSGNEQFF.

This clonotype is judged medium-sized (0.01 to 0.1%). The rearrangement links TRBV18 to TRBJ1-2; perhaps TRBD1 as D (5 bases). The CDR3 consists of 13 residues. V lost 6 bases and J 5 bases, leaving 13 bases between the germline ends. CDR1 and CDR2 from the germline V gene are KGHSH and LQKENI. CDR3 in DNA: TGTGCCAGCTCTCTCGGGACGGATTATGGCTACACCTTC. It specifies CASSLGTDYGYTF.

The chain recombines TRBV10-2 with TRBJ1-3; D is undetermined. Germline-derived CDR1 and CDR2 are WSHSY and SAAADI. V lost 0 bases to trimming and J lost 8 bases, with 8 bases between them. The CDR3 spans 13 residues. For the CDR3, the DNA is TGCGCCAGCAGTGAGTCGTCCAGAGACACCATATATTTT. This codes for CASSESSRDTIYF.

Details on this clonotype: One end of the junction fails to match germline, which may point to a read error. The chain links TRBV5-6 to TRBJ2-7; D remains ambiguous. The CDR3 spans 15 residues. Germline CDR1 reads SGHDT; CDR2 reads YYEEEE. The CDR3 DNA reads as TGCGCCAGCAGCTTGGGTCAGACTTATCCCTACGAGCAGTACTTC. It specifies CASSLGQTYPYEQYF.

Judged by abundance, this clonotype is medium-sized. The chain carries TRBV27 and TRBJ2-7; D possibly uses TRBD1 or TRBD2 (5 bases each). Per germline, CDR1 MNHEY and CDR2 SMNVEV (reference sequence). V was cut by 6 bases and J by 2 bases, with 11 bases left in between. The CDR3 has 13 residues. Written as DNA, the CDR3 is TGTGCCAGCAGCCCCCGGGGCGCCTACGAGCAGTACTTC. This codes for CASSPRGAYEQYF.

Concerning this clonotype itself: One base away lies a much larger clone, so this may be a sequencing read error. The CDR3 region has the DNA TGTGCCAGTACCCCGGGACAGGGAAGCTATGGCTACACCTTC. Translated, it gives CASTPGQGSYGYTF. The chain uses TRBV19 and TRBJ1-2; 9 bases map to TRBD1. CDR1 and CDR2 (germline): LNHDA, SQIVND (reference sequence). The CDR3 spans 14 residues. The J segment lost 4 bases and the V segment lost 7 bases, leaving 7 bases of the junction unmatched.